A single sample gave rise to the 11 T cell receptor beta chains below, sequenced in a study of blood T cell repertoires in COVID-19 (dated by TCRdb to about 2020). Receptor libraries were prepared by the immunoSEQ multiplex PCR assay. TCRdb holds this immuneACCESS table with in-frame rearrangements only. Some clones are missing; in checked studies, unresolved V genes explain under half, and the rest has no known cause. Here the sample has tens of thousands of clones; roughly 87% occur a single time. Of the sample, roughly 15% is held by the ten largest clones. The sample comprised peripheral blood. The receptor source for this set is a male donor with acute or convalescent COVID-19.

This chain links TRBV7-9 with TRBJ1-2, with D possibly matching TRBD1 (6 bases). Germline-derived CDR1 and CDR2 are SEHNR and FQNEAQ (reference sequence). Trimming took 5 bases from V and 8 from J, leaving 12 bases between them. The CDR3 is made up of 12 amino acids. The CDR3 spells CASSHATGGYTF. CDR3 sequence (DNA): TGTGCCAGCAGCCACGCGACAGGCGGCTACACCTTC.

The rearrangement joins TRBV24-1 to TRBJ2-5; 7 nucleotides line up with TRBD1. After removal of 1 base from V and 4 bases from J, the junction contained 5 bases not matched to a gene. Germline V gene data show CDR1 as KGHDR and CDR2 as SFDVKD. This CDR3 comprises 15 residues. CDR3 coding DNA: TGTGCCACCAGTGATTTTGGCAGGGGGAGAGAGACCCAGTACTTC. It codes for CATSDFGRGRETQYF.

The rearrangement joins TRBV25-1 to TRBJ1-4, with a tentative D call TRBD1 (5 bases). The V end was cut by 4 bases, the J end by 6 bases, with 21 bases between. Germline V CDR1 and CDR2: MGHDK, SYGVNS. This CDR3 has 17 residues. CDR3 sequence reads: CASSGTSEGWRHEKLFF. The CDR3 region has the DNA TGTGCCAGCAGTGGAACTAGCGAGGGGTGGCGGCATGAAAAACTGTTTTTT.

The genes are TRBV7-6 and TRBJ2-3, with 7 bases matching TRBD2. Germline loops: CDR1 SGHVS, CDR2 FNYEAQ. With 5 bases clipped from V and 4 bases from J, the junction kept 12 bases outside the gene matches. There are 16 residues in the CDR3. In DNA form, the CDR3 reads TGTGCCAGCAGCCCCCGGGGAGGGCGGGCCGCAGATACGCAGTATTTT. Residues: CASSPRGGRAADTQYF.

As for this clone: A read error may account for a junction end that differs from germline. The V call is TRBV10-3, the J call TRBJ1-1, with 7 bases matching TRBD1. Per the germline V gene, CDR1 is ENHRY and CDR2 is SYGVKD. The CDR3 consists of 14 residues. The CDR3 DNA reads TGTGCCATCAGCGAGTGGAGGGGGCCCACTGAAGCTTTCTTT. Its protein product is CAISEWRGPTEAFF.

This chain uses TRBV9 with TRBJ2-3; D may be TRBD2 (6 bases). Germline CDR1 SGDLS, CDR2 YYNGEE. The CDR3 is made up of 15 amino acids. Trimming removed 3 bases from V and 4 bases from J, with 15 bases in between. CDR3 in DNA: TGTGCCAGCAGCGCGGCGGGGACCCCACCAGATACGCAGTATTTT. Translating gives CASSAAGTPPDTQYF.

The J gene is TRBJ2-1, the V gene TRBV28, with D perhaps TRBD1 (5 bases). Deletions cut 1 base from V and 2 bases from J, with 9 bases between. The length of the CDR3 is 15 residues. Per germline, CDR1 MDHEN and CDR2 SYDVKM. CDR3 in DNA: TGTGCCAGCAGTTTATTAGGGGTAGCCTACAATGAGCAGTTCTTC. It translates to CASSLLGVAYNEQFF.

The J gene is TRBJ2-3, the V gene TRBV2; 9 positions agree with TRBD2. Per germline, CDR1 SNHLY and CDR2 FYNNEI. Trimming at V came to 6 bases and at J to 1 base, leaving 11 bases not matched to a gene. The CDR3 spans 17 residues. CDR3: CASSSQEAGGGTDTQYF. The CDR3 DNA reads as TGTGCCAGCAGCAGCCAGGAAGCGGGGGGTGGCACAGATACGCAGTATTTT.

The rearrangement links TRBV4-1 to TRBJ2-3; the match to TRBD2 covers 9 bases. Per the germline V gene, CDR1 is MGHRA and CDR2 is YSYEKL. The length of the CDR3 is 17 residues. Germline trimming cut 4 bases from V and 4 bases from J; bases unmatched to any gene: 12. CDR3 loop: CASSLLGASGAADTQYF. The CDR3 DNA reads as TGCGCCAGCAGCCTCTTAGGGGCTAGCGGGGCGGCAGATACGCAGTATTTT.

V gene TRBV5-4 combines with J gene TRBJ1-2; TRBD1 might be the D (6 bases). The CDR3 runs 15 residues. From germline, CDR1 is SGHNT and CDR2 YYREEE (reference sequence). V was trimmed by 0 bases and J by 7 bases, leaving 16 bases between them. The CDR3 bases are TGTGCCAGCAGCTTGGCCGATCGGGGGGCGGTTGGCTACACCTTC. It codes for CASSLADRGAVGYTF. Full variable domain (missing parts from reference TRBV5-4 and TRBJ1-2): ETGVTQSPTHLIKTRGQQVTLRCSSQSGHNTVSWYQQALGQGPQFIFQYYREEENGRGNFPPRFSGLQFPNYSSELNVNALELDDSALYLCASSLADRGAVGYTFGSGTRLTVV.

The chain has TRBV6-1 and TRBJ1-6; possible D gene TRBD1, 5 bases. The CDR3 covers 16 residues. Looked up from germline, CDR1 is MNHNS and CDR2 is SASEGT. Trimming stripped 4 bases from V and 7 bases from J, with 17 bases between. The CDR3 sequence is CASSATPGTWNSPLHF. The CDR3, as DNA: TGTGCCAGCAGTGCAACACCCGGGACTTGGAATTCACCCCTCCACTTT.